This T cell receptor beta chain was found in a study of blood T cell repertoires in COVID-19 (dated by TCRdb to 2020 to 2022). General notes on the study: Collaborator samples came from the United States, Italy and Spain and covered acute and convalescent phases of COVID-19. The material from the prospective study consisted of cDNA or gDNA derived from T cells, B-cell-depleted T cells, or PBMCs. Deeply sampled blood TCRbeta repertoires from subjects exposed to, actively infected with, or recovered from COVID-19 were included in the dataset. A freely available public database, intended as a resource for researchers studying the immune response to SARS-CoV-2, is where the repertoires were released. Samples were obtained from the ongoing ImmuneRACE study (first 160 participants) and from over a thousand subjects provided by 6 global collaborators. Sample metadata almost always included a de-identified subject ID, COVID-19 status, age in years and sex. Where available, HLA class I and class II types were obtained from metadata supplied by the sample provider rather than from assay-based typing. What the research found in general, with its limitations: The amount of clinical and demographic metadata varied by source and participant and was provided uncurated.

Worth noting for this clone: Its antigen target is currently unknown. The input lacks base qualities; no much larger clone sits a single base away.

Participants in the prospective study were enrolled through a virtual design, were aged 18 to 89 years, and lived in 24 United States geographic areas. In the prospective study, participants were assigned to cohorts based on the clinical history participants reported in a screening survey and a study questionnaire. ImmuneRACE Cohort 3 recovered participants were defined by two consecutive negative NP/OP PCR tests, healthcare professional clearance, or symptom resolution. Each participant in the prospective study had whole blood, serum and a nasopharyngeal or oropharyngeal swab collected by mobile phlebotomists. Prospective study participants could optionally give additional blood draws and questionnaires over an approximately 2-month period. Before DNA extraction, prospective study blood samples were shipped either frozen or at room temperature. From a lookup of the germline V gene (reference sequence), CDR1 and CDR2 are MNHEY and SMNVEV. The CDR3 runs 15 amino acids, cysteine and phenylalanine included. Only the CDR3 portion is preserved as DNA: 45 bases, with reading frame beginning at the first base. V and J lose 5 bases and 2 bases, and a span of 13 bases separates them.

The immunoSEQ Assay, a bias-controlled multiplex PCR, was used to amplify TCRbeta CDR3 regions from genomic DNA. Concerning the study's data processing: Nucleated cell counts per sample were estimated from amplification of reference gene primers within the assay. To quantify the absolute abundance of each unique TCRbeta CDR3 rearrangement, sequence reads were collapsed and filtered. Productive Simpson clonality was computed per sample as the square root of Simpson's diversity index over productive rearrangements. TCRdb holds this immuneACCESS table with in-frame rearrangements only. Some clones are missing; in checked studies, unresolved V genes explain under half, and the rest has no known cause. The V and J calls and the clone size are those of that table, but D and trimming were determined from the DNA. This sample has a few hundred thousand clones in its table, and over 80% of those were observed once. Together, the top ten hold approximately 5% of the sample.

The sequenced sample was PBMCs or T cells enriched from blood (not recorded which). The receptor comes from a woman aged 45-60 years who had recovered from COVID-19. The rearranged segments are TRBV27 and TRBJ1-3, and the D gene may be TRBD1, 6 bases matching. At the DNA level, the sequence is TGTGCCAGCAGTACACAGGGTCATCCTGGAAACACCATATATTTT. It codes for CASSTQGHPGNTIYF.